This T cell receptor (beta chain) emerged from a study of shared clonotypes between healthy human individuals. For the study at large: Per donor, CD8 memory used one plate, CD8 naive used two, CD4 memory used three and CD4 naive used three.

General study results and limits: Incompleteness in sorted-subset sequencing, despite large depth, was shown by rarefaction.

The CDR3 sequence is 13 residues long. The V segment lost 6 bases and the J segment 3 bases; nucleotides outside the gene matches: 7. Germline V gives CDR1 SQVTM, CDR2 ANQGSEA. CD45RO-negative, CCR7-selected cells formed the naive CD8 fraction, which excluded terminally differentiated effector memory CD45RA+ cells. Turning to this clone: Its antigen remains unidentified.

The assay was run at deep level. Authors' processing steps: ImmunoSEQ only sent back junction sequences with no quality scores, so filtering was done differently. Assay: immunoSEQ multiplex PCR; the TCRdb copy retains only in-frame clones and omits some. That table is the source of V, J and clone size, and D and trimming were worked out from the DNA. This sample has about 2.1 million clones, with 93% found just once. V usage is TRBV29-1 and J usage is TRBJ1-2, with 7 bases identical to TRBD1. What was sequenced was naive CD8+ T cells from PBMCs. This sequence was found in a man aged 18 to 29 in good health. Some clones in this sample may be carry-over from other donors' samples. The CDR3 DNA reads TGCAGCGTCCCGACAGGGAATGACTATGGCTACACCTTC. Its translation: CSVPTGNDYGYTF.